Included here is one TCR beta chain sequence, with context. Antigen specificity is unknown. Germline loops: CDR1 GTSNPN, CDR2 SVGIG (reference sequence). V was cut by 1 base and J by 5 bases, with 14 bases left in between. CDR3 length equals 14 residues. PCR used 60 Vbeta primers and 13 Jbeta primers. The data were produced by immunoSEQ multiplex PCR, yet TCRdb's version contains in-frame clones alone and is incomplete. The table shows around 150,000 clones, with roughly 80% occurring only once. The sample belongs to a study of cytomegalovirus exposure and HLA in healthy donors. General observations from the study: It was reportedly the case that the classifier diagnosed cytomegalovirus status with high specificity and sensitivity. Through in vitro validation, a few CMV-associated chains were shown to be specific for CMV antigens. A later examination showed that TCR association rates differed by HLA locus, with DRB1 most and HLA-C fewest. Among TCR beta chains, those listed as cytomegalovirus-associated numbered some 160.

The chain combines TRBV30 with TRBJ1-1, with D maybe TRBD1 (6 bases). This TCR was recovered from a man between 18 and 35 years old in good health and CMV-seropositive. What was sequenced was PBMCs. The CDR3 reads CAWSARGARTEAFF. The CDR3 nucleotides are TGTGCCTGGAGTGCCAGGGGCGCTAGGACTGAAGCTTTCTTT. Full variable domain (missing parts from reference TRBV30 and TRBJ1-1): SQTIHQWPATLVQPVGSPLSLECTVEGTSNPNLYWYRQAAGRGLQLLFYSVGIGQISSEVPQNLSASRPQDRQFILSSKKLLLSDSGFYLCAWSARGARTEAFFGQGTRLTVV.